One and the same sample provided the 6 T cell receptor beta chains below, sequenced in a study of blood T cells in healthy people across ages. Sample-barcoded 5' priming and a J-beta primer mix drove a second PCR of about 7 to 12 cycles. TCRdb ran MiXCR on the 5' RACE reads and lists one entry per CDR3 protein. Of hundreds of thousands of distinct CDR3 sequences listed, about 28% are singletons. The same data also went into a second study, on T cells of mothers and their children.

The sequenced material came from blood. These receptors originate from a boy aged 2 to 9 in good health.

The CDR3 nucleotides are TGTGCCAGCAGTTTCGGTGCAGGGGGGCCCTTCTCTGGGGCCAACGTCCTGACTTTC. It translates to CASSFGAGGPFSGANVLTF. The gene calls are TRBV12-3 or TRBV12-4 and TRBJ2-6; D might be TRBD1 (7 bases). The CDR3 spans 19 residues. Trimming cost V 3 bases and J 0 bases, with 18 bases left between them.

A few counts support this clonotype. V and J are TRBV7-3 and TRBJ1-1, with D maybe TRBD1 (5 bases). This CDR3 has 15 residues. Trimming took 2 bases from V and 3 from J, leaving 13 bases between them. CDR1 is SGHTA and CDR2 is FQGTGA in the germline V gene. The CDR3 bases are TGTGCCAGCAGCTTAGACAGCCGGAGGGACACTGAAGCTTTCTTT. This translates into CASSLDSRRDTEAFF.

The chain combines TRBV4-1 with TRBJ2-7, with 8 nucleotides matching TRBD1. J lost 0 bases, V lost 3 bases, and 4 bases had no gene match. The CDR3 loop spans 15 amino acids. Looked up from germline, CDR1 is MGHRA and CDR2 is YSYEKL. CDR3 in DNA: TGCGCCAGCAGCCAGCAGGGACAGGCCTCCTACGAGCAGTACTTC. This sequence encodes CASSQQGQASYEQYF.

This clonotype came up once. CDR3 coding DNA: TGCAGTGCTAGTGCAGGAATCAATCAGCCCCAGCATTTT. Its protein is CSASAGINQPQHF. This chain links TRBV20-1 with TRBJ1-5, with D unclear. V lost 3 bases, J lost 3 bases, and 9 bases lay in between. The CDR3 contains 13 residues. From germline, CDR1 is DFQATT and CDR2 SNEGSKA (reference sequence).

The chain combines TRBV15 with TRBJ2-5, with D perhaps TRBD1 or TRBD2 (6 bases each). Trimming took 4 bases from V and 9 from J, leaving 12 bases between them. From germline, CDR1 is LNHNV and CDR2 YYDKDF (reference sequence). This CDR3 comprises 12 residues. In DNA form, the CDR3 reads TGTGCCACCAGCACCGAGGGGGGACCCCAGTACTTC. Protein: CATSTEGGPQYF. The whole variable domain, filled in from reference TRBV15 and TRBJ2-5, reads DAMVIQNPRYQVTQFGKPVTLSCSQTLNHNVMYWYQQKSSQAPKLLFHYYDKDFNNEADTPDNFQSRRPNTSFCFLDIRSPGLGDTAMYLCATSTEGGPQYFGPGTRLLVL.

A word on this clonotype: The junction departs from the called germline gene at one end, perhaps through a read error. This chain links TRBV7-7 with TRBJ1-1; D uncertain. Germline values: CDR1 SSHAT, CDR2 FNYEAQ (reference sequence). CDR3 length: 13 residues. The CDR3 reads CASSAQMNTEAFF. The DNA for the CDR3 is TGTGCTAGCAGCGCCCAGATGAACACTGAAGCTTTCTTT.